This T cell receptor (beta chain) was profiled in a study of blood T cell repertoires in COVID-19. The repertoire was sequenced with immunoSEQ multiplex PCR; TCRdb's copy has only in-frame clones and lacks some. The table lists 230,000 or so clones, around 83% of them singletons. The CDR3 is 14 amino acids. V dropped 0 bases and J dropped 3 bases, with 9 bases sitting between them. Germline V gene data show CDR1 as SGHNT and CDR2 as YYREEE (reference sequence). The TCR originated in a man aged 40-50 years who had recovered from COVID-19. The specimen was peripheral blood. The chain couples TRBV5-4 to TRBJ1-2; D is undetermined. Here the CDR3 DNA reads TGTGCCAGCAGCTTGGGGGCAGCCTACTATGGCTACACCTTC. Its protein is CASSLGAAYYGYTF.